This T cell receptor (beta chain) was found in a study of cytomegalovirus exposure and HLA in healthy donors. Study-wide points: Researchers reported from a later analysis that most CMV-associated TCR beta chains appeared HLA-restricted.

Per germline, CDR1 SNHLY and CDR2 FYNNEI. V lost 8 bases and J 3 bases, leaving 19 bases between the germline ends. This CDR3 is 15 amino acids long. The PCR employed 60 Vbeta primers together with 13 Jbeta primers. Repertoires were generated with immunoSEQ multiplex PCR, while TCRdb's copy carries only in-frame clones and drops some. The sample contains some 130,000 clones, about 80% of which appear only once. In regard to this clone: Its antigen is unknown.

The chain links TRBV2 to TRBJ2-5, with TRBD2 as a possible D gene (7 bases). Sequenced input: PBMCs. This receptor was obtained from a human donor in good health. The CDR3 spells CASEFRAGAKETQYF. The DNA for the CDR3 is TGTGCCAGCGAATTCCGGGCGGGGGCGAAAGAGACCCAGTACTTC.